The rows below give T cell receptor beta chains drawn from one sample of a study of siplizumab effects on memory and regulatory T cells. Only in-frame clones appear in the TCRdb table, and some are missing; sequencing was by immunoSEQ multiplex PCR. The sample shows nearly 95,000 clones, approximately 95% of them seen only once. The sample taken for sequencing was non-Treg CD4+ T cells sorted from blood. Source of these receptors: a human donor in good health. The CDR3 runs from the conserved cysteine through the conserved F or W. D genes are given only for firm matches. For some rows the clone size is stated as once, few or many, or as a class when expanded; others skip it.

V gene	clone size	J gene	CDR3 length	D gene	CDR3 DNA	CDR3 protein
TRBV11-2	NA	TRBJ1-5	13	NA	TGTGCCAGCAGCTTAACCGACGGGCAGCCCCAGCATTTT	CASSLTDGQPQHF
TRBV28	NA	TRBJ1-1	12	NA	TGTGCCAGCAGTTTCGAAAGATATGAAGCTTTCTTT	CASSFERYEAFF
TRBV11-3	NA	TRBJ2-7	14	NA	TGTGCCAGCAGCTGGAGCGGGCCTTCCTACGAGCAGTACTTC	CASSWSGPSYEQYF
TRBV11-2	NA	TRBJ2-1	13	TRBD2	TGTGCCAGCAGCTCTATAGCGGGGGGTGAGCAGTTCTTC	CASSSIAGGEQFF
TRBV4-1	NA	TRBJ2-1	13	NA	TGCGCCAGTAGCGGACACGCCTACAATGAGCAGTTCTTC	CASSGHAYNEQFF
TRBV19	NA	TRBJ1-4	13	TRBD1	TGTGCCAGTAACCACAGGGGTAACGAAAAACTGTTTTTT	CASNHRGNEKLFF
TRBV7-2	NA	TRBJ2-3	16	NA	TGTGCCAGCAGCTTAACTCGGGACTTAAACACAGATACGCAGTATTTT	CASSLTRDLNTDTQYF
TRBV30	NA	TRBJ1-3	12	NA	TGTGCATTGCGGAACTCTGGAAACACCATATATTTT	CALRNSGNTIYF
TRBV7-2	NA	TRBJ1-2	15	TRBD1	TGTGCCAGCAGCTCCTTCGTGACAGGGGGAAGTGGCTACACCTTC	CASSSFVTGGSGYTF
TRBV30	once	TRBJ1-5	13	NA	TGTGCCTGGAACGACAATAGCAATCAGCCCCAGCATTTT	CAWNDNSNQPQHF
TRBV18	NA	TRBJ2-5	12	NA	TGTGCCAGCTCACCACCCTCCGAGACCCAGTACTTC	CASSPPSETQYF
TRBV21-1	once	TRBJ1-5	13	NA	TGTGCCAGCAAGGGAAGAGGGGATCAGCCCCAGCATTTT	CASKGRGDQPQHF
TRBV9	NA	TRBJ1-1	15	NA	TGTGCCAGCAGCGTAGGACCGGGGGGAAACACTGAAGCTTTCTTT	CASSVGPGGNTEAFF
TRBV4-1	few	TRBJ2-7	17	TRBD2	TGCGCCAGCAGCAAGGCCAGTGTAGCGGGAGTGTCCTACGAGCAGTACTTC	CASSKASVAGVSYEQYF
TRBV6-1	NA	TRBJ1-2	12	NA	TGTGCCAGCAGTGAGGCCCTCTATGGCTACACCTTC	CASSEALYGYTF
TRBV5-8	NA	TRBJ2-3	15	TRBD2	TGTGCCAGCAGCCTAGGACTAGTCGGGACAGATACGCAGTATTTT	CASSLGLVGTDTQYF
TRBV5-1	NA	TRBJ1-5	15	NA	TGCGCCAGCAGCTTGCGTCGGAAAGGCAATCAGCCCCAGCATTTT	CASSLRRKGNQPQHF
TRBV5-1	NA	TRBJ1-4	13	NA	TGCGCCAGCAGCCCAAACGGGGACGGTGGACTGTTTTTT	CASSPNGDGGLFF
TRBV29-1	NA	TRBJ2-1	11	NA	TGCGGGGGGACACTGGGTAATGAGCAGTTCTTC	CGGTLGNEQFF
TRBV25-1	once	TRBJ2-4	15	NA	TGTGCCAGCAGTGGCGAAAGGGGGGACAAAAACATTCAGTACTTC	CASSGERGDKNIQYF
TRBV6-6	NA	TRBJ2-7	16	NA	TGTGCCAGCAGTTACCCTGTCGGCGATCGGTCCTGCGAGCAGTACTTC	CASSYPVGDRSCEQYF
TRBV15	NA	TRBJ1-2	14	NA	TGTGCCACCAGCAAGGCGGACCCTAACTATGGCTACACCTTC	CATSKADPNYGYTF
TRBV11-2	NA	TRBJ2-1	17	TRBD2	TGTGCCAGCAGCTTTAAGTCGGGACTAGTAATAGGCAATGAGCAGTTCTTC	CASSFKSGLVIGNEQFF
TRBV6-1	NA	TRBJ1-4	16	NA	TGTGCCAGCAGTGAAGCCCCAGGGGCCCCGAATGAAAAACTGTTTTTT	CASSEAPGAPNEKLFF
TRBV10-3	few	TRBJ1-2	15	TRBD1	TGTGCCATCAGTGAGTCAGACAGGGGAACGGCTGGCTACACCTTC	CAISESDRGTAGYTF
TRBV19	NA	TRBJ2-7	15	TRBD2	TGTGCCAGTAGTAGCGGACTAGCGGCCACCTCCGAGCAGTACTTC	CASSSGLAATSEQYF
TRBV19	NA	TRBJ1-2	13	NA	TGTGCCAGTAGTATTGGCACTGTCTATGGCTACACCTTC	CASSIGTVYGYTF
TRBV7-3	once	TRBJ2-1	14	NA	TGTGCCAGCAGCTCGGGCGGCTCCTACAATGAGCAGTTCTTC	CASSSGGSYNEQFF
TRBV9	once	TRBJ1-3	15	NA	TGTGCCAGCAGCGTGGGGCAGGGGTCTGGAAACACCATATATTTT	CASSVGQGSGNTIYF
TRBV15	NA	TRBJ2-1	15	TRBD2	TGTGCCACCAGCGCCCGCTTGGGAGGGTCCGATGAGCAGTTCTTC	CATSARLGGSDEQFF
TRBV6-5	NA	TRBJ2-7	14	NA	TGTGCCAGCAGTTACTGGCAGCAAGGCTACGAGCAGTACTTC	CASSYWQQGYEQYF
TRBV10-2	NA	TRBJ2-7	17	TRBD1	TGCGCCAGCAGTGAGTCCGGGGGACAGGGAATCTCCTACGAGCAGTACTTC	CASSESGGQGISYEQYF
TRBV18	NA	TRBJ2-5	13	TRBD1	TGTGCCAGCTCACGGACAGGCCTAGAGACCCAGTACTTC	CASSRTGLETQYF
TRBV4-1	NA	TRBJ2-7	15	TRBD1	TGCGCCAGCAGTCTCCGGGACAGGGGAACCGACGAGCAGTACTTC	CASSLRDRGTDEQYF
TRBV19	NA	TRBJ1-1	13	NA	TGTGCCAGTAGTATAGAGGGGCGGACTGAAGCTTTCTTT	CASSIEGRTEAFF
TRBV6-5	once	TRBJ2-5	14	NA	TGTGCCAGCAGCAAACCGGGGACACAAGAGACCCAGTACTTC	CASSKPGTQETQYF
TRBV29-1	NA	TRBJ2-2	14	TRBD2	TGCAGCGTTCCGACTAGCGGGGGGACCGGGGAGCTGTTTTTT	CSVPTSGGTGELFF
TRBV18	NA	TRBJ2-1	15	TRBD1	TGTGCCAGCTCACTTGGTCCAGGGGGCCACAATGAGCAGTTCTTC	CASSLGPGGHNEQFF
TRBV30	NA	TRBJ1-6	14	NA	TGTGCCTGGATAAGGGGGGGCGCATATTCACCCCTCCACTTT	CAWIRGGAYSPLHF
TRBV29-1	NA	TRBJ1-2	16	NA	TGCAGCGTTGAATGGGGGGCTAATAATGATAACTATGGCTACACCTTC	CSVEWGANNDNYGYTF
TRBV5-4	NA	TRBJ2-7	14	NA	TGTGCCAGCAGCTTAGGGGGTCTGGGCTACGAGCAGTACTTC	CASSLGGLGYEQYF
TRBV4-2	NA	TRBJ1-2	16	TRBD1	TGTGCCAGCAGCCCTTTGGACCGGGACAGATCTCTTGGCTACACCTTC	CASSPLDRDRSLGYTF
TRBV4-1	NA	TRBJ2-1	16	TRBD2	TGCGCCAGCAGCCAAGTCCCTAGCGGTATGGCAAATGAGCAGTTCTTC	CASSQVPSGMANEQFF